In its sample, the clone carrying this T cell receptor beta chain was seen a few times. In the original analysis: Amplified reference gene primers provided the basis for estimating nucleated cell counts. Sequenced by immunoSEQ multiplex PCR; TCRdb stores in-frame clones only, minus some. V and J calls and clone size follow that table, whereas D and trimming were derived from the DNA. The sample has approximately 180,000 clones, 80% to 90% seen once. The record originates from a study of blood T cell repertoires in COVID-19. Study context: Sites across the United States, Italy and Spain contributed samples from acute and convalescent COVID-19. Nucleic acid was either cDNA or gDNA, and it came from T cells, B-cell-depleted T cells, or PBMCs.

CDR3 length equals 13 residues. Trimming cost V 2 bases and J 7 bases; bases outside gene matches: 6. The V gene's germline CDR1 is GTSNPN and CDR2 SVGIG (reference sequence). The genes are TRBV30 and TRBJ1-2, with TRBD1 identical over 8 bases. The sequencing sample was made of peripheral blood. The receptor was derived from a human donor with active or convalescent COVID-19. The donor label of this sample is uncertain. In DNA form, the CDR3 reads TGTGCCTGGAGTCAGGGGGCGGTGTCTGGCTACACCTTC. Protein: CAWSQGAVSGYTF. Filled out from reference TRBV30 and TRBJ1-2, the complete variable domain reads SQTIHQWPATLVQPVGSPLSLECTVEGTSNPNLYWYRQAAGRGLQLLFYSVGIGQISSEVPQNLSASRPQDRQFILSSKKLLLSDSGFYLCAWSQGAVSGYTFGSGTRLTVV.